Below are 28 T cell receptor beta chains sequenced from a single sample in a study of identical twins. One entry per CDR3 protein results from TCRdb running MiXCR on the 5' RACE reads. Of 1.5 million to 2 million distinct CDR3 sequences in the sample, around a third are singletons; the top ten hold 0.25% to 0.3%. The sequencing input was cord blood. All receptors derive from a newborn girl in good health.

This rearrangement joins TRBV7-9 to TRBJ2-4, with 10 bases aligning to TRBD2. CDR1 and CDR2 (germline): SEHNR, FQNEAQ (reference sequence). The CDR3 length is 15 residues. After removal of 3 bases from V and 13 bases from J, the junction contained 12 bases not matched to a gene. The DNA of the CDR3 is TGTGCCAGCAGCTTCCTAAGCGGGAGGGGGAATGAGCAGTACTTC. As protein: CASSFLSGRGNEQYF.

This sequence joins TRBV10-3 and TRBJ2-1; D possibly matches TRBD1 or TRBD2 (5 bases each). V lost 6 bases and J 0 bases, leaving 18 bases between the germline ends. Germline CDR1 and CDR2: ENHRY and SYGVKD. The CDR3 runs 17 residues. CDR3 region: CAISARRDRSSYNEQFF. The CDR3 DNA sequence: TGTGCCATCAGCGCCAGACGGGACCGCAGCTCCTACAATGAGCAGTTCTTC.

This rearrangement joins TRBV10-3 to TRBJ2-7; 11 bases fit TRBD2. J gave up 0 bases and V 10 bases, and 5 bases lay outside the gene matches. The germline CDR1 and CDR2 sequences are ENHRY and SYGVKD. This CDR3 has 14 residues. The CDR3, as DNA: TGTGCCACCTTAGCGGGGGGGCGCTCCTACGAGCAGTACTTC. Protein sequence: CATLAGGRSYEQYF.

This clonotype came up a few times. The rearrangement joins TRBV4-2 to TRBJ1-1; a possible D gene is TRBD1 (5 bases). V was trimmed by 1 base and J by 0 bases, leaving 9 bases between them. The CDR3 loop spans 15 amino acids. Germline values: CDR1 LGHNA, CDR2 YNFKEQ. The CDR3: CASSQGQQLNTEAFF. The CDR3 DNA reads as TGTGCCAGCAGCCAAGGACAGCAGCTGAACACTGAAGCTTTCTTT.

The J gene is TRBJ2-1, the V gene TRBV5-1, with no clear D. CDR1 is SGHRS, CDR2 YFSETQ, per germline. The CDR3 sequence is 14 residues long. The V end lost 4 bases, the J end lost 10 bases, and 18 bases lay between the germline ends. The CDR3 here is CASSPPYLVGEQFF. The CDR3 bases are TGCGCCAGCAGCCCGCCCTATCTAGTCGGCGAGCAGTTCTTC.

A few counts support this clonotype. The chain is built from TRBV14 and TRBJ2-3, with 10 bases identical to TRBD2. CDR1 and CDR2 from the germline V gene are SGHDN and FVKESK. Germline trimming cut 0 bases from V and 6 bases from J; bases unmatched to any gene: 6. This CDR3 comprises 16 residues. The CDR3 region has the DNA TGTGCCAGCAGCCAAGAGCCTAGCGGGAGACCGGATACGCAGTATTTT. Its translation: CASSQEPSGRPDTQYF.

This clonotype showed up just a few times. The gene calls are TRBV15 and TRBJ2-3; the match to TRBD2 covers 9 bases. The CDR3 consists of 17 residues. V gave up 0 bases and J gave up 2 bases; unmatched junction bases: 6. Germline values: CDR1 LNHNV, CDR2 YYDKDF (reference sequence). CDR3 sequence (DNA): TGTGCCACCAGCAGAGATTCGAGCGGGAGGTTCACAGATACGCAGTATTTT. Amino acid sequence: CATSRDSSGRFTDTQYF. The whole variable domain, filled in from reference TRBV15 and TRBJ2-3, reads DAMVIQNPRYQVTQFGKPVTLSCSQTLNHNVMYWYQQKSSQAPKLLFHYYDKDFNNEADTPDNFQSRRPNTSFCFLDIRSPGLGDTAMYLCATSRDSSGRFTDTQYFGPGTRLTVL.

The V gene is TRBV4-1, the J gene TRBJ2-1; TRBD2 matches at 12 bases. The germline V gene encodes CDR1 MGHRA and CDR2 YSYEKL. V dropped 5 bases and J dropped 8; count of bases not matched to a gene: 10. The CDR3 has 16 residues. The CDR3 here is CASSVRLAGGKDEQFF. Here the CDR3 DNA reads TGCGCCAGCAGCGTTCGCCTAGCGGGAGGGAAGGATGAGCAGTTCTTC.

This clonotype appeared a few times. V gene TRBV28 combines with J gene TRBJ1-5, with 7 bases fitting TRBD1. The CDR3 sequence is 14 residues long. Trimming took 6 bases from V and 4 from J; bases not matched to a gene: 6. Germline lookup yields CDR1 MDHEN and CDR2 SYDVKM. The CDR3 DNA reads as TGTGCCAGCAGACTCCGGGACAGTAATCAGCCCCAGCATTTT. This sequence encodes CASRLRDSNQPQHF. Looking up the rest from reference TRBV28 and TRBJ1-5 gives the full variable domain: DVKVTQSSRYLVKRTGEKVFLECVQDMDHENMFWYRQDPGLGLRLIYFSYDVKMKEKGDIPEGYSVSREKKERFSLILESASTNQTSMYLCASRLRDSNQPQHFGDGTRLSIL.

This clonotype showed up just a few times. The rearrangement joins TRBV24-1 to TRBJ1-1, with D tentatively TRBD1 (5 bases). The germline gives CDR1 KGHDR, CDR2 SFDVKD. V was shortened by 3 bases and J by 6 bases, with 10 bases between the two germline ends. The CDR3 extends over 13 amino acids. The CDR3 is CATSDGRGPEAFF. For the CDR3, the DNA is TGTGCCACCAGTGATGGGAGGGGCCCTGAAGCTTTCTTT.

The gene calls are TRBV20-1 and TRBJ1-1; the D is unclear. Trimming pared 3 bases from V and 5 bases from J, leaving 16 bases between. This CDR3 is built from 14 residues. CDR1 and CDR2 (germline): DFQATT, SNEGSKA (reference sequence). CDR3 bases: TGCAGTGCTAGCAAAGAAGGGTTGGGGACTGAAGCTTTCTTT. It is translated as CSASKEGLGTEAFF.

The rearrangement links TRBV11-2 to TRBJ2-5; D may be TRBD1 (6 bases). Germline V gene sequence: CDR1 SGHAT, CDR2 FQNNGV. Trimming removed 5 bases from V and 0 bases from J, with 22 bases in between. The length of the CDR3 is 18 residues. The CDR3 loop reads CASSTRRWGLINQETQYF. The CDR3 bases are TGTGCCAGCAGCACTAGGAGGTGGGGGCTAATCAACCAAGAGACCCAGTACTTC.

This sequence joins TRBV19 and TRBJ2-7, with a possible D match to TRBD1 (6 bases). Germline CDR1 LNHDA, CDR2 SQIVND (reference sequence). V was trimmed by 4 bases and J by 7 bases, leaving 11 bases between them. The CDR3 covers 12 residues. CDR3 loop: CASSRGPNEQYF. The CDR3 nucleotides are TGTGCCAGTAGTAGGGGGCCCAATGAGCAGTACTTC.

CDR3 in amino acids: CAGRTEPPLKLFF. The CDR3 DNA reads TGTGCCGGTCGGACAGAGCCCCCTTTGAAACTGTTTTTT. The chain employs TRBV2 and TRBJ1-4; tentative D call: TRBD1 (6 bases). Trimming pared 11 bases from V and 11 bases from J, leaving 21 bases between. The CDR3 consists of 13 residues. Germline V gives CDR1 SNHLY, CDR2 FYNNEI.

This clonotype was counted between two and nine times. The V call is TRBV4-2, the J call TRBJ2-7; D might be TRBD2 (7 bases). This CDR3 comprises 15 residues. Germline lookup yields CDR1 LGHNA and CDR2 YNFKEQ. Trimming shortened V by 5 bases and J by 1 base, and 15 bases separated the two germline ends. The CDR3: CASSGGGVRSYEQYF. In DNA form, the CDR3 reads TGTGCCAGCAGCGGAGGGGGGGTCCGATCCTACGAGCAGTACTTC.

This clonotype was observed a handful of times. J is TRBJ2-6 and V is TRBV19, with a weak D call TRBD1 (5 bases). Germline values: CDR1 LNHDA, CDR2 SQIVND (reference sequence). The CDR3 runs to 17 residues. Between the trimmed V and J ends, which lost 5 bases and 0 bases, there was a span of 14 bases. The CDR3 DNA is TGTGCCAGTAGTCACAGGTTCGAGAGCTCTGGGGCCAACGTCCTGACTTTC. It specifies CASSHRFESSGANVLTF.

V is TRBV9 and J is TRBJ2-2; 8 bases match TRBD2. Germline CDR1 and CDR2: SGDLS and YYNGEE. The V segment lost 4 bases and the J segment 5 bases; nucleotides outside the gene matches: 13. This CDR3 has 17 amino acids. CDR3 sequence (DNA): TGTGCCAGCAGCAGAGATAAAGCGGGAGCCTGGACCGGGGAGCTGTTTTTT. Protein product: CASSRDKAGAWTGELFF.

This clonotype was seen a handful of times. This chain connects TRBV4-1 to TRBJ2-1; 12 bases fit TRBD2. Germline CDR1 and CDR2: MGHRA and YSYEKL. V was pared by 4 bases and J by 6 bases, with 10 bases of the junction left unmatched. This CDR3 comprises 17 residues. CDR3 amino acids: CASSPLSLAGGPNEQFF. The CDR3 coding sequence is TGCGCCAGCAGCCCCCTCTCCCTAGCGGGAGGGCCCAATGAGCAGTTCTTC.

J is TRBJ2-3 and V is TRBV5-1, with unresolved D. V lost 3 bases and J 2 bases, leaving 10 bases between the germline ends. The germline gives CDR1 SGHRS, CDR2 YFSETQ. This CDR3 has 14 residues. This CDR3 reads CASSWADLTDTQYF. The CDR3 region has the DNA TGCGCCAGCAGCTGGGCGGACCTCACAGATACGCAGTATTTT.

The CDR3 coding sequence is TGTGCCAGCAGTCTATGGGGCCTACGGGCATACAATGAGCAGTTCTTC. This codes for CASSLWGLRAYNEQFF. The chain links TRBV12-3 or TRBV12-4 to TRBJ2-1; D is perhaps TRBD1 (5 bases). Deletions cut 5 bases from V and 4 bases from J, with 18 bases between. This CDR3 has 16 amino acids.

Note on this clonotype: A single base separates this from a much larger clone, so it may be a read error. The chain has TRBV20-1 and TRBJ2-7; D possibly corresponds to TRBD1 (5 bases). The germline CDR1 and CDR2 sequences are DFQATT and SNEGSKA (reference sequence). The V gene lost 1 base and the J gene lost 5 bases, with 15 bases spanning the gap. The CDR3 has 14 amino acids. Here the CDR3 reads CSARVETVLHEQYF. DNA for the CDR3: TGCAGTGCTAGAGTAGAGACAGTACTTCACGAGCAGTACTTC.

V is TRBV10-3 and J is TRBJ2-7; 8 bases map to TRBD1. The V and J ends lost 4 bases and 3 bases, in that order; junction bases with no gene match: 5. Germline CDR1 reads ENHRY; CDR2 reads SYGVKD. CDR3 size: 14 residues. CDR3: CAISGTGNNYEQYF. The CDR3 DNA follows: TGTGCCATCAGTGGGACAGGGAACAACTACGAGCAGTACTTC.

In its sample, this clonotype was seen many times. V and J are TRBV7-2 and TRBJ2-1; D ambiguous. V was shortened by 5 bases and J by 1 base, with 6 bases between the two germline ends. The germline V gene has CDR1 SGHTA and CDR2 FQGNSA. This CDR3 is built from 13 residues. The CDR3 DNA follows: TGTGCCAGCAGCACGACTTCCTACAATGAGCAGTTCTTC. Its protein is CASSTTSYNEQFF.

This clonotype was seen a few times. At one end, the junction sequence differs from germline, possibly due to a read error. The chain's CDR3 is CATHRDGYSDQPQHF. As DNA, the CDR3 is TGTGCCACCCACCGGGACGGATATAGCGATCAGCCCCAGCATTTT. The V call is TRBV10-3, the J call TRBJ1-5, with a tentative D call TRBD1 (5 bases). This CDR3 region has 15 residues. The germline gives CDR1 ENHRY, CDR2 SYGVKD.

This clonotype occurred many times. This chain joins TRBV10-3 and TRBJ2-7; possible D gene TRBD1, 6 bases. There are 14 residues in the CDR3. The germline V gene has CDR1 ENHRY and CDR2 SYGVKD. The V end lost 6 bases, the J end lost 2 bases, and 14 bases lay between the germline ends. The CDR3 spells CAISEIRGTYEQYF. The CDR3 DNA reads TGTGCCATCAGCGAAATCAGGGGCACCTACGAGCAGTACTTC.

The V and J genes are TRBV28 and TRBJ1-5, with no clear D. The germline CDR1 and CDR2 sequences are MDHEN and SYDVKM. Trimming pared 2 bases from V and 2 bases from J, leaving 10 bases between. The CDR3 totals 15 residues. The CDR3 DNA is TGTGCCAGCAGTTTAGGGAGAAACCGCAATCAGCCCCAGCATTTT. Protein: CASSLGRNRNQPQHF.

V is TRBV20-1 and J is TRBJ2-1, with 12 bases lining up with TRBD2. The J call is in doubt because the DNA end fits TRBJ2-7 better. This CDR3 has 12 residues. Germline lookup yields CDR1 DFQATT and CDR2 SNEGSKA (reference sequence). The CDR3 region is CSVTSGRNEQYF. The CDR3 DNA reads TGCAGTGTGACTAGCGGGAGAAATGAGCAGTACTTC.

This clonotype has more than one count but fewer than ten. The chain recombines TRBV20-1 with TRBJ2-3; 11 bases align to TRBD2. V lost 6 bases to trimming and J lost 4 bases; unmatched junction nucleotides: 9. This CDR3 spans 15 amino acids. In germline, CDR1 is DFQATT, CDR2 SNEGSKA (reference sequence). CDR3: CSAMIAGGPSDTQYF. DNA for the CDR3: TGCAGTGCCATGATAGCGGGGGGGCCGTCAGATACGCAGTATTTT.